The 12 T cell receptor beta chains below all came from one sample that was sequenced in a study of Graves' ophthalmopathy and Graves' hyperthyroidism. TCR beta CDR3 regions were amplified from RNA transcripts. RT-PCR was first run with HTBI primers, then multiplex PCR in a second round. TCRdb reprocessed the multiplex PCR reads via MiXCR and lists one record per CDR3 protein. The sample holds 450,000 or so distinct CDR3 sequences, 13% to 15% seen once. Sequencing input: blood. These receptors came from a woman aged 25 to 45 with Graves' ophthalmopathy.

This clonotype was observed many times. The rearrangement links TRBV20-1 to TRBJ1-5; D unresolved. From germline, CDR1 is DFQATT and CDR2 SNEGSKA (reference sequence). V was trimmed by 0 bases and J by 1 base, leaving 4 bases between them. This CDR3 spans 13 amino acids. CDR3 sequence (DNA): TGCAGTGCTAGAGATCTGAGCAATCAGCCCCAGCATTTT. This encodes CSARDLSNQPQHF.

This clonotype occurred many times. This rearrangement joins TRBV7-2 to TRBJ1-2; TRBD1 might be the D (6 bases). V lost 7 bases, J lost 2 bases, and 14 bases lay in between. There are 14 residues in the CDR3. CDR1 is SGHTA, CDR2 FQGNSA, per germline. CDR3 in DNA: TGTGCCAGCACCCCCAGGACAGCAAACTATGGCTACACCTTC. Translating it yields CASTPRTANYGYTF.

Ten or more counts support this clonotype. V and J are TRBV11-2 and TRBJ1-2; 8 bases are a match to TRBD1. Germline CDR1 SGHAT, CDR2 FQNNGV. The CDR3 consists of 15 residues. J lost 8 bases, V lost 5 bases, and 13 bases had no gene match. CDR3 region: CASSLPDQGAWGYTF. Here the CDR3 DNA reads TGTGCCAGCAGCCTTCCCGACCAGGGGGCGTGGGGCTACACCTTC.

This clonotype was detected ten times or more. In DNA form, the CDR3 reads TGCAGTGCCATAGCCCAGGGGGCAGCCTACGAGCAGTACTTC. Amino acid sequence: CSAIAQGAAYEQYF. The gene calls are TRBV20-1 and TRBJ2-7; 8 bases are shared with TRBD1. Trimming cost V 6 bases and J 2 bases; bases outside gene matches: 9. The CDR3 length is 14 residues. Germline CDR1 DFQATT, CDR2 SNEGSKA (reference sequence).

This clonotype has at least ten counts. V usage is TRBV2 and J usage is TRBJ2-5; TRBD2 agrees at 13 bases. Trimming at V came to 10 bases and at J to 3 bases, leaving 2 bases not matched to a gene. The CDR3 is 13 residues long. The germline gives CDR1 SNHLY, CDR2 FYNNEI. CDR3 in DNA: TGTGCCACCGGGACTAGCGGGGAAGAGACCCAGTACTTC. It specifies CATGTSGEETQYF.

In this sample, this clonotype turned up many times. The chain joins TRBV6-2 or TRBV6-3 to TRBJ1-1, with D possibly TRBD1 on 6 matching bases. This CDR3 has 15 amino acids. Trimming took 0 bases from V and 5 from J, leaving 13 bases between them. Germline values: CDR1 MNHEY, CDR2 SVGEGT. The CDR3 bases are TGTGCCAGCAGTTACTCGTCCACCCAGGGGACTGAAGCTTTCTTT. It translates to CASSYSSTQGTEAFF.

This clonotype showed up just a few times. V gene TRBV7-6 combines with J gene TRBJ2-2, with 11 bases identical to TRBD1. This CDR3 is 16 amino acids long. Trimming removed 5 bases from V and 1 base from J; junction bases left unmatched: 3. Germline CDR1 reads SGHVS; CDR2 reads FNYEAQ. CDR3 in amino acids: CASSPGQGGNTGELFF. In DNA form, the CDR3 reads TGTGCCAGCAGCCCGGGACAGGGGGGGAACACCGGGGAGCTGTTTTTT.

In its sample, this clonotype was seen many times. In DNA form, the CDR3 reads TGTGCCAGCAGTTTACGGACAGGTATTACCTACGAGCAGTACTTC. Protein sequence: CASSLRTGITYEQYF. The chain recombines TRBV28 with TRBJ2-7, with TRBD1 matching over 7 bases. Germline V gives CDR1 MDHEN, CDR2 SYDVKM. V shed 2 bases and J 2 bases; nucleotides not matched to a gene: 6. The CDR3 totals 15 residues.

About this clonotype: One end of the junction fails to match germline, which may point to a read error. The chain employs TRBV6-5 and TRBJ2-5; TRBD1 is a possible D gene (6 bases). The germline V gene has CDR1 MNHEY and CDR2 SVGAGI. The CDR3 is 16 residues long. Written as DNA, the CDR3 is TGTGCCAGCAGTTACCCACTGAGGACAGCCCCGGGGACCGAGTACTTC. This codes for CASSYPLRTAPGTEYF.

This clonotype was detected ten times or more. At one end the junction does not follow the germline gene, possibly because of a read error. The chain is built from TRBV15 and TRBJ2-5, with 7 bases matching TRBD1. Germline CDR1 LNHNV, CDR2 YYDKDF (reference sequence). This CDR3 is built from 17 residues. CDR3 protein: CATSRAPGQILQGTQYF. DNA of the CDR3: TGTGCCACCAGCAGAGCCCCGGGACAGATACTCCAAGGGACCCAGTACTTC.

This clonotype came up many times. J is TRBJ1-2 and V is TRBV28, with D hard to call. V was pared by 2 bases and J by 8 bases, with 15 bases between. Germline-derived CDR1 and CDR2 are MDHEN and SYDVKM. The CDR3 is made up of 14 amino acids. This chain's CDR3 is CASSLVRPNGGYTF. In nucleotides, the CDR3 is TGTGCCAGCAGTTTAGTACGCCCCAACGGGGGCTACACCTTC.

This clonotype was picked up many times. The chain is built from TRBV28 and TRBJ2-7, with D perhaps matching TRBD1 or TRBD2 (5 bases each). The V end lost 7 bases, the J end lost 2 bases, and 18 bases lay between the germline ends. This CDR3 has 15 residues. Germline V CDR1 and CDR2: MDHEN, SYDVKM. CDR3 DNA: TGTGCCAGCAACCCCTCCGGGACGGGAACCTACGAGCAGTACTTC. It codes for CASNPSGTGTYEQYF.